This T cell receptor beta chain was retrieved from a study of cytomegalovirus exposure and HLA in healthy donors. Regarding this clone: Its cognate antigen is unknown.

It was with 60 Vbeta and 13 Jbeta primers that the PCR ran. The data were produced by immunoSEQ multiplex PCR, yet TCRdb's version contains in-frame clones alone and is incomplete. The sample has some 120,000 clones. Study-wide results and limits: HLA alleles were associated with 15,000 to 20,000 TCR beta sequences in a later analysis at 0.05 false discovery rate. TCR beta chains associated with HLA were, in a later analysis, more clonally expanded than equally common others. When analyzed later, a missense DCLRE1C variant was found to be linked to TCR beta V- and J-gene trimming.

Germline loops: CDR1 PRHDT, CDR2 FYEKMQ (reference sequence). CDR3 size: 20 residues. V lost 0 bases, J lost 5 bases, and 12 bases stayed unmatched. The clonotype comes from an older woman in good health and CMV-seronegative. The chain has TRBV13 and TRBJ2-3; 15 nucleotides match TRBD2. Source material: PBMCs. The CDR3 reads CASSLGWTRTSGGGIDTQYF. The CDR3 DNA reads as TGTGCCAGCAGCTTAGGCTGGACTAGGACTAGCGGGGGGGGGATAGATACGCAGTATTTT.